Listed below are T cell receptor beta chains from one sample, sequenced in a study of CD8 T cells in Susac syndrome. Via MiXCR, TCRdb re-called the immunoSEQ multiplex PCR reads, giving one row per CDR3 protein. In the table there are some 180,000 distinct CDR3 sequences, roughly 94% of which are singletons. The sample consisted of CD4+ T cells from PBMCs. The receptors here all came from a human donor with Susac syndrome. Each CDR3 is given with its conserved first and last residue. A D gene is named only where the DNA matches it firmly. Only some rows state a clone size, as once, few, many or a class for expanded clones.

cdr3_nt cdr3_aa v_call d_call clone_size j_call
TGCAGTGCTAGAGAGGGCCCTAGCGGGAGGTTCCAAGAGACCCAGTACTTC CSAREGPSGRFQETQYF TRBV20-1 TRBD2 NA TRBJ2-5
TGTGCCAGCAGTTTTCGGCCTAGCTTGGAGACCCAGTACTTC CASSFRPSLETQYF TRBV27 NA NA TRBJ2-5
TGTGCCAGCTCACGACCGGGAGTCTACAATGAGCAGTTCTTC CASSRPGVYNEQFF TRBV18 NA NA TRBJ2-1
TGCAGTGCTAGAGCCCCCTTCGTGGCGGGAGCACATACGCAGTATTTT CSARAPFVAGAHTQYF TRBV20-1 TRBD2 NA TRBJ2-3
TGTGCCTGGAGTCTCAACACCGGGGAGCTGTTTTTT CAWSLNTGELFF TRBV30 NA NA TRBJ2-2
TGCGCCAGCAGCATTATCAGGGGGCCGGACACTGAAGCTTTCTTT CASSIIRGPDTEAFF TRBV5-1 TRBD1 NA TRBJ1-1
TGCAGCGCCCAACCGGGGGTAACTAATGAAAAACTGTTTTTT CSAQPGVTNEKLFF TRBV29-1 NA NA TRBJ1-4
TGTGCCAGCAGTTTCTCCTCCGGGAGACTAGCTAGGGAGCAGTTCTTC CASSFSSGRLAREQFF TRBV27 TRBD2 NA TRBJ2-1
TGCAGTGCAGTATTGGGACGGTACGAGCAGTACTTC CSAVLGRYEQYF TRBV20-1 NA NA TRBJ2-7
TGTGCCACCAGTGATTTGCCCACTGCAGATACGCAGTATTTT CATSDLPTADTQYF TRBV24-1 NA NA TRBJ2-3
TGTGCCAGCAGCGTAGCTCGGCGGGACAGCCAGCTGCGTGGCACTGAAGCTTTCTTT CASSVARRDSQLRGTEAFF TRBV9 TRBD1 NA TRBJ1-1
TGTGCCAGCACCCAGGGGGGAGAGACCCAGTACTTC CASTQGGETQYF TRBV6-2/TRBV6-3 NA NA TRBJ2-5
TGTGCCAGCAGTCCCGGACAGGGCCCCTTCACAGATACGCAGTATTTT CASSPGQGPFTDTQYF TRBV6-1 TRBD1 NA TRBJ2-3
TGTGCCAGCTCACCAGGGACAGGTGGCAATTCACCCCTCCACTTT CASSPGTGGNSPLHF TRBV18 TRBD1 NA TRBJ1-6
TGCAGTGCTAGAGATCCGGGCCCCAGGAGTAATACGCAGTATTTT CSARDPGPRSNTQYF TRBV20-1 NA NA TRBJ2-3
TGTGCCGGCCGGGACGTCGGTGAAGATACGCAGTATTTT CAGRDVGEDTQYF TRBV6-2/TRBV6-3 NA once TRBJ2-3
TGTGCCACCAGTGATGCGGCAGGGGTGGAAGAGACCCAGTACTTC CATSDAAGVEETQYF TRBV24-1 NA once TRBJ2-5
TGCAGTGCTAGTGGGACAGGGTTCACCGGGGAGCTGTTTTTT CSASGTGFTGELFF TRBV20-1 TRBD1 NA TRBJ2-2
TGTGCCAGCAGCTTAGAGTCATCGGGGGGATACGAGCAGTACTTC CASSLESSGGYEQYF TRBV7-2 TRBD2 NA TRBJ2-7
TGCGCCAGCAGCCAACGTCCAGGGCAAGAGACCCAGTACTTC CASSQRPGQETQYF TRBV4-3 NA NA TRBJ2-5
TGTGCCAGCAGTTTAAGGCGGGGGGGTTACAATGAGCAGTTCTTC CASSLRRGGYNEQFF TRBV12-3/TRBV12-4 TRBD2 NA TRBJ2-1
TGTGCCAGCAGCTACACACCGGGACAGGTCAATTCACCCCTCCACTTT CASSYTPGQVNSPLHF TRBV7-9 TRBD1 NA TRBJ1-6
TGTGCCAGCAGTTTATCAGTACTGCGATCGGGAGAGCAGTACTTC CASSLSVLRSGEQYF TRBV28 NA NA TRBJ2-7
TGTGCCAGCAGTCGGGACATCTATGGCTACACCTTC CASSRDIYGYTF TRBV2 NA NA TRBJ1-2
TGTGCCAGCTCACCTCGTAGACCCGGCAATGAGCAGTTCTTC CASSPRRPGNEQFF TRBV18 NA NA TRBJ2-1
TGTGCCAGCAACCTAGCGGGAGCCGCCTACAATGAGCAGTTCTTC CASNLAGAAYNEQFF TRBV2 TRBD2 NA TRBJ2-1
TGTGCCAGCAACAAACAGGAGGGTGATGGCTACACCTTC CASNKQEGDGYTF TRBV14 NA NA TRBJ1-2
TGTGCCATCGGGATTAACTATGGCTACACCTTC CAIGINYGYTF TRBV28 NA NA TRBJ1-2
TGCAGCGTTGGAAGCTCTGGGGCCAACGTCCTGACTTTC CSVGSSGANVLTF TRBV29-1 NA NA TRBJ2-6
TGTGCCAGCAACCTTGGAGGGCAAGAGACCCAGTACTTC CASNLGGQETQYF TRBV2 NA NA TRBJ2-5